Following are 15 T cell receptor beta chains from one sample sequenced in a study of T-cell reconstitution after alpha-beta-depleted transplantation in children. The TCRbeta library incorporated unique molecular identifiers. In TCRdb, the PCR reads were re-called with MiXCR into one record per CDR3 protein. The data contain roughly 90,000 distinct CDR3 sequences, roughly an eighth of them singletons. Sequencing used PBMCs from the stem cell graft donor, obtained from the stem cell graft. The receptors shown here come from a human donor who donated a stem cell graft to a child with inherited bone marrow failure.

In its sample, this clonotype was seen many times. V gene TRBV20-1 combines with J gene TRBJ2-2, with 16 positions matching TRBD2. This CDR3 comprises 17 residues. Unmatched junction bases numbered 5, after V lost 2 bases and J lost 5 bases. Germline V lookup: CDR1 DFQATT, CDR2 SNEGSKA (reference sequence). CDR3 bases: TGCAGTGCTAGACCGGGACTAGCGGGGGGGCGGACCGGGGAGCTGTTTTTT. As protein: CSARPGLAGGRTGELFF.

There are many counts of this clonotype. V gene TRBV7-9 combines with J gene TRBJ2-7; no reliable D call. From germline, CDR1 is SEHNR and CDR2 FQNEAQ (reference sequence). V lost 0 bases and J 4 bases, leaving 13 bases between the germline ends. CDR3 size: 15 residues. The chain's CDR3 is CASSLATVSTYEQYF. CDR3 bases: TGTGCCAGCAGCTTAGCGACGGTCAGTACATACGAGCAGTACTTC.

This clonotype came up many times. The chain employs TRBV5-1 and TRBJ2-5; tentative D call: TRBD2 (5 bases). CDR3 length: 13 residues. With 4 bases removed from V and 5 bases from J, the gap between germline ends came to 12 bases. CDR1 and CDR2 (germline): SGHRS, YFSETQ. The CDR3 DNA follows: TGCGCCAGCAGCCTTCACACGGGGGAGACCCAGTACTTC. As protein: CASSLHTGETQYF.

This clonotype was found many times. The J gene is TRBJ2-7, the V gene TRBV9; 7 bases are a match to TRBD1. CDR1 is SGDLS and CDR2 is YYNGEE in the germline V gene. V gave up 2 bases and J gave up 6 bases; unmatched junction bases: 11. The CDR3 totals 15 residues. As DNA, the CDR3 is TGTGCCAGCAGCGTCACAGGGGCCGCCGGCGGCGAGCAGTACTTC. Its translation: CASSVTGAAGGEQYF.

This clonotype was observed many times. The V gene is TRBV6-5, the J gene TRBJ2-3; D is perhaps TRBD2 (5 bases). The ends were cut back, 0 bases at V and 2 bases at J, with 12 bases in the middle. CDR1 and CDR2 (germline): MNHEY, SVGAGI. The CDR3 is 16 amino acids. CDR3 sequence (DNA): TGTGCCAGCAGTTACTCGTCTCCCGGGGACACAGATACGCAGTATTTT. Residues: CASSYSSPGDTDTQYF.

This clonotype was counted many times. V usage is TRBV5-1 and J usage is TRBJ2-5; D possibly matches TRBD1 or TRBD2 (6 bases each). The CDR3 loop spans 13 amino acids. Per germline, CDR1 SGHRS and CDR2 YFSETQ. V lost 7 bases and J 5 bases, leaving 15 bases between the germline ends. The CDR3 DNA reads as TGCGCCAGCGCTACCCAGGGGAGGGAGACCCAGTACTTC. Encoded protein: CASATQGRETQYF.

This clonotype was seen at least ten times. The V gene is TRBV5-1, the J gene TRBJ2-1; TRBD2 agrees at 7 bases. From germline, CDR1 is SGHRS and CDR2 YFSETQ. The CDR3 contains 17 residues. V lost 2 bases, J lost 2 bases, and 10 bases stayed unmatched. This CDR3 reads CASSLKATGGPYNEQFF. The CDR3 DNA reads TGCGCCAGCAGCTTAAAGGCTACGGGAGGCCCCTACAATGAGCAGTTCTTC. Complete variable domain (other parts from reference TRBV5-1 and TRBJ2-1): KAGVTQTPRYLIKTRGQQVTLSCSPISGHRSVSWYQQTPGQGLQFLFEYFSETQRNKGNFPGRFSGRQFSNSRSEMNVSTLELGDSALYLCASSLKATGGPYNEQFFGPGTRLTVL.

This clonotype occurred many times. This chain links TRBV2 with TRBJ2-7; perhaps TRBD2 as D (6 bases). V lost 2 bases, J lost 5 bases, and 19 bases lay in between. The germline V gene encodes CDR1 SNHLY and CDR2 FYNNEI. The length of the CDR3 is 16 residues. CDR3 DNA: TGTGCCAGCAGTGAATTTGGCGGGATGGCGGAGAACGAGCAGTACTTC. Its protein product is CASSEFGGMAENEQYF.

This clonotype was detected many times. V usage is TRBV7-2 and J usage is TRBJ1-3; D unresolved. With 0 bases removed from V and 4 bases from J, the gap between germline ends came to 10 bases. Per the germline V gene, CDR1 is SGHTA and CDR2 is FQGNSA. This CDR3 spans 15 amino acids. The CDR3 loop is CASSLAWVGGNTIYF. The CDR3 bases are TGTGCCAGCAGCTTAGCGTGGGTTGGCGGAAACACCATATATTTT.

There are many counts of this clonotype. The chain joins TRBV20-1 to TRBJ1-1; 7 bases line up with TRBD1. This CDR3 is 13 amino acids long. V was clipped by 4 bases and J by 6 bases; unmatched bases: 8. CDR1 and CDR2 (germline): DFQATT, SNEGSKA (reference sequence). The CDR3 DNA sequence: TGCAGTGCTACCCAGGGGGGACAGCCTGAAGCTTTCTTT. Its protein product is CSATQGGQPEAFF.

Ten or more counts support this clonotype. This chain links TRBV7-2 with TRBJ2-7; D gene unclear. Trimming pared 1 base from V and 3 bases from J, leaving 10 bases between. Germline V gene data show CDR1 as SGHTA and CDR2 as FQGNSA. The CDR3 sequence is 14 residues long. CDR3 DNA: TGTGCCAGCAGCTTAGGTGCCAGCCTCTACGAGCAGTACTTC. This encodes CASSLGASLYEQYF. Variable domain in full (rest from reference TRBV7-2 and TRBJ2-7): GAGVSQSPSNKVTEKGKDVELRCDPISGHTALYWYRQSLGQGLEFLIYFQGNSAPDKSGLPSDRFSAERTGGSVSTLTIQRTQQEDSAVYLCASSLGASLYEQYFGPGTRLTVT.

This clonotype was detected many times. The chain carries TRBV7-3 and TRBJ1-6; D gene unclear. In germline, CDR1 is SGHTA, CDR2 FQGTGA. V was clipped by 3 bases and J by 7 bases, with 7 bases between them. CDR3 size: 13 residues. The CDR3 sequence: CASSFDGNSPLHF. For the CDR3, the DNA is TGTGCCAGCAGCTTCGATGGCAATTCACCCCTCCACTTT.

This rearrangement joins TRBV11-2 to TRBJ2-5, with 7 bases identical to TRBD2. The J segment lost 11 bases and the V segment lost 0 bases, leaving 3 bases of the junction unmatched. The CDR3 covers 12 residues. Germline V lookup: CDR1 SGHAT, CDR2 FQNNGV. The CDR3 reads CASSLDSGEQYF. In DNA, the CDR3 is TGTGCCAGCAGCTTAGACAGCGGGGAGCAGTACTTC. Full variable domain (outside the CDR3, taken from reference TRBV11-2 and TRBJ2-5): EAGVAQSPRYKIIEKRQSVAFWCNPISGHATLYWYQQILGQGPKLLIQFQNNGVVDDSQLPKDRFSAERLKGVDSTLKIQPAKLEDSAVYLCASSLDSGEQYFGPGTRLLVL.

This clonotype was picked up many times. The chain is built from TRBV5-1 and TRBJ2-7, with unresolved D. CDR3 length: 14 amino acids. Per germline, CDR1 SGHRS and CDR2 YFSETQ. The V gene lost 3 bases and the J gene lost 6 bases, with 16 bases spanning the gap. DNA of the CDR3: TGCGCCAGCAGCTACAATAATCCGGGCCGCGAGCAGTACTTC. Translating it yields CASSYNNPGREQYF.

Many counts were recorded for this clonotype. The chain combines TRBV18 with TRBJ2-2, with a possible D match to TRBD2 (6 bases). V was cut by 3 bases and J by 1 base, with 6 bases left in between. This CDR3 is built from 14 residues. CDR1 and CDR2 from the germline V gene are KGHSH and LQKENI. DNA of the CDR3: TGTGCCAGCTCACCGGGAGGGAACACCGGGGAGCTGTTTTTT. It specifies CASSPGGNTGELFF.